The entry below gives a single T cell receptor beta chain sequence along with its context. Its antigen is currently unknown. The sample comes from a study of CD8+CD57+ T cells in acquired aplastic anemia. Study results and limitations: Patients and controls shared 25 to 30 CD8+ CDR3 sequences, which appeared highly expressed in patients and within their immunodominant clones. In CD8+ cells, Simpson's diversity showed no significant difference between patients and controls.

The template used for profiling TCR beta VDJ and CDR3 was genomic DNA. TCRdb re-called the reads through MiXCR, storing one row per CDR3 protein. The table has 110,000 or so distinct CDR3 sequences, 50% to 70% seen once. The authors sequenced patients whose flow cytometry had shown CD8+CD57+ cell expansion. In all patients, the disease was severe acquired aplastic anemia. Therapy had not been given to patients before blood sampling. Germline V gene lookup returns CDR1 SGHVS and CDR2 FNYEAQ. CDR3 length: 17 amino acids. With 1 base removed from V and 1 base from J, the gap between germline ends came to 17 bases.

The V gene is TRBV7-6, the J gene TRBJ2-7; possible D gene TRBD1, 5 bases. Sample: sorted CD4+, CD8+, or CD8+CD57+ T cells (not recorded which) from PBMCs. The TCR was taken from a human donor with aplastic anemia. The CDR3 bases are TGTGCCAGCAGCTTAGATGTGGCAGGGCTATTTTCCTACGAGCAGTACTTC. Translated, it gives CASSLDVAGLFSYEQYF.